This TCR beta chain was found in a study of CD8 T cells in ankylosing spondylitis (dated 2017 in TCRdb). Study-level background: To find TCR variants linked to disease, the study profiled T cell receptor beta repertoires in ankylosing spondylitis patients and healthy donors. Peripheral blood was sampled, and synovial fluid was also collected from ankylosing spondylitis patients. The whole study cohort included about a hundred healthy donors and 20 to 25 ankylosing spondylitis patients. General conclusions and limits of the study: Blood from ankylosing spondylitis patients appeared to be characterized by a TCR beta motif made up of 8 or 9 highly homologous amino acid variants. According to the report, matched synovial fluid samples from ankylosing spondylitis patients were significantly enriched for the disease-linked clones. The disease-linked clones had a CD8+ phenotype and were found at relatively low frequencies in peripheral blood. Some TCR beta motif variants had previously been reported in synovial fluid and blood of reactive arthritis patients, which suggested common disease-initiation mechanisms.

Sequencing was performed on an Illumina MiSeq. Quantitative 5'-RACE with molecular barcodes was used to prepare TCR beta libraries. The original pipeline was this. Disease-linked TCR variants were identified with a new computational method built on a probabilistic model of VDJ rearrangement. TCRdb took the public reads, trimmed them with fastp at Q25, ran MiXCR for clone calling and kept in-frame beta chains. For every CDR3 protein sequence, its rows merge into one entry that carries the most common genes and DNA. None of the V and J calls come from the authors' own analysis; TCRdb made them. The sample includes 25,000 to 35,000 distinct CDR3 sequences, with 14% observed a single time. The top ten hold less than 45% of the sample. The germline V gene yields MDHEN for CDR1 and SYDVKM for CDR2. The CDR3 contains 13 residues, cysteine and valine counted. The CDR3 DNA has 39 bases and is translated from base 1. V drops 3 bases and J drops 7 bases, leaving 13 bases in between.

This clonotype showed up just a few times. There is no known antigen for this receptor. Per-base qualities were not stored, and no clone one base away is much larger. The sequenced sample was blood. The chain couples TRBV28 to TRBJ2-7; the D segment could be TRBD2, given 5 matching bases. This receptor was identified in a male donor with ankylosing spondylitis or in good health (not recorded which). For the CDR3, the sequence is CASSFREGREQYV. The DNA sequence is TGTGCCAGCAGTTTTAGAGAGGGCCGGGAGCAGTACGTC.